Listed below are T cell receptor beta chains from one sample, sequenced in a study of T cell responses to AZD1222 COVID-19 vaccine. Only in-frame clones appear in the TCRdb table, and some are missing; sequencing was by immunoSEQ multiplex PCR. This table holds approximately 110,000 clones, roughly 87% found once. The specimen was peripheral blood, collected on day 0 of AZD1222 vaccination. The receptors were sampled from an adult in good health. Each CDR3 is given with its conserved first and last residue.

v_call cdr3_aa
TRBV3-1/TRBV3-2 CASSQSVGQPQHF
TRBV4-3 CASSQNLQGSRADTQYF
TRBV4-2 CASSQGDGYTF
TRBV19 CASSIEIGIGYTF
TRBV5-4 CASSLDRGQSEQYF
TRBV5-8 CASSLNTYRAYTDTQYF
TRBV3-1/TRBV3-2 CASSQDLGAGETQYF
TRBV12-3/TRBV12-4 CASSFGRIDTQYF
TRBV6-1 CASSDLVSRTVYGYTF
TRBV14 CASSHRPWWGQETQYF
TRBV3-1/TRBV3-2 CASSQSLGGNSGNTIYF
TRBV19 CASSIGAGPGANVLTF
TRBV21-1 CASSKRGTVYNSPLHF
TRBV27 CASSYRQGAVGYTF
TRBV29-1 CSVGDVEAFF
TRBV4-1 CASSEDRDSPLHF
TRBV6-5 CASRGLRTGSTEAFF
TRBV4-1 CASSQVSRLAGGSRELFF
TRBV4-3 CASSQDRGRGNTGELFF
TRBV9 CASSVTGGLNYGYTF
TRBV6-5 CASSRGSSYNSPLHF
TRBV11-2 CASSLFGTSGYNEQFF
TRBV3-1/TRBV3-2 CASSQISGHGELFF
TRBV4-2 CASSQNLRGLATDTQYF
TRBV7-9 CASSSGGVLPGGYTF
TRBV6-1 CASSELVEQYF
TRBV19 CASSMMGAGQPQHF
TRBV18 CASSQSRDNEQFF
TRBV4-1 CASSQDAYNSPLHF
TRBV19 CASSMVGADTEAFF
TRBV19 CASLIPGHHGGNTIYF
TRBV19 CASSIAGIGEKLFF
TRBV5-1 CASSLDSTQETQYF
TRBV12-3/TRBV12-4 CASSFSGFTEAFF
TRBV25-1 CASSERLRYQPQHF
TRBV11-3 CASSLAEGWGTGELFF
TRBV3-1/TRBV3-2 CASSQEVGRWSGAFF
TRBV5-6 CASSLGQGLSYNEQFF
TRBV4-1 CASSQEPFPSYEQYF
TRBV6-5 CASKTGGLNSPLHF
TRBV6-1 CASSEASLAGSKNIQYF
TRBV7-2 CASSPRTGGSYEQYF
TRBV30 CAWSIPGLAGGLRF
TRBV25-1 CATSGGGYLVSPLHF
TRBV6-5 CASSLDRGRNTIYF
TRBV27 CASSLKRGAEETQYF
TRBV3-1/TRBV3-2 CASSQGRSQKDTEAFF
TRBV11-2 CASSQSGVTNYGYTF
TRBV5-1 CASSLETGSTEAFF